This T cell receptor beta chain was obtained from a study of cytomegalovirus exposure and HLA in healthy donors. The germline gives CDR1 SEHNR, CDR2 FQNEAQ (reference sequence). CDR3 length: 16 residues. V was pared by 4 bases and J by 4 bases, with 10 bases of the junction left unmatched. Primers included in the PCR were 60 Vbeta and 13 Jbeta primers. How the authors handled the data: Around 11 million shared chains were among about 80 million unique TCR beta chains counted in a later analysis. TCRdb's copy holds only in-frame clones and misses some; the assay was immunoSEQ multiplex PCR. V and J calls and clone size follow that table, whereas D and trimming were derived from the DNA. The sample holds around 200,000 clones, approximately 80% seen once. Broader study findings: Several of the most significant clusters were apparently associated with common viral pathogens in a later analysis. High specificity and sensitivity for cytomegalovirus status were reported for the classifier. The authors reported that TCR beta sequences could predict HLA-A and HLA-B alleles. These predictions were accurate for most subjects in the first cohort.

Comment on this clone: Its antigen is not known.

This TCR was sampled from a man aged 50-60 years in good health and CMV-seronegative. Sequenced input: PBMCs. The chain joins TRBV7-9 to TRBJ1-5; 7 nucleotides match TRBD1. The CDR3 DNA reads as TGTGCCAGCAGCTATTCCGGGACAGAGATAAATCAGCCCCAGCATTTT. It codes for CASSYSGTEINQPQHF.